This T cell receptor beta chain appears in the sequencing data of a study of long-term antiretroviral therapy in people with HIV. Researchers report immunoSEQ v3.0 was run at survey level. The table came from immunoSEQ multiplex PCR; TCRdb's copy has only in-frame clones and leaves some out. The sample lists 25,000 to 35,000 clones; 95% were seen once. The germline V gene has CDR1 SQVTM and CDR2 ANQGSEA. The CDR3 consists of 14 residues. V shed 6 bases and J 1 base; nucleotides not matched to a gene: 6. The origin of this receptor is a man younger than 40 with HIV. The input for sequencing was unsorted PBMCs, taken 5.3 years after starting antiretroviral therapy. This chain links TRBV29-1 with TRBJ1-2, with 9 bases identical to TRBD1. CDR3 DNA sequence: TGCAGCGTCGCGACAGGGGGACTTAACTATGGCTACACCTTC. Protein product: CSVATGGLNYGYTF. The whole variable domain, filled in from reference TRBV29-1 and TRBJ1-2, reads SAVISQKPSRDICQRGTSLTIQCQVDSQVTMMFWYRQQPGQSLTLIATANQGSEATYESGFVIDKFPISRPNLTFSTLTVSNMSPEDSSIYLCSVATGGLNYGYTFGSGTRLTVV.